The following is a T cell receptor (beta chain) sequence with its context. Its target antigen remains unknown. Per-nucleotide qualities are absent, and no much larger clonotype sits a single base away. The entire isolated RNA was reverse transcribed using the High Capacity cDNA Reverse Transcription Kit, and thus expressed TCRB transcripts were sequenced. Naive, central memory and regulatory T cell samples underwent deep immunoSEQ sequencing, averaging about 3.57 million total reads per sample. Sorted cells were lysed in RLT buffer, and RNA was extracted using DNase-treated RNeasy Micro or Mini kits according to cell number. Each cell subset was processed separately to prevent cross-contamination, with patient and healthy donor samples processed together. TCRB sequences were amplified from cDNA with the immunoSEQ multiplex PCR, producing 87-bp fragments spanning the CDR3 region. Sequencing of the amplicons was performed on the Illumina HiSeq platform. The paper's data handling went like this. PCR bias was corrected computationally using synthetic template baselines, and reads within Hamming distance 2 were collapsed, with unmergeable singletons discarded. Reads were aligned against IMGT to assign V, D and J genes, CDR3 length and insertions or deletions at six rearrangement sites. Within each subset, clonotype counts were normalized to the number of sorted cells before true diversity and Gini coefficients were calculated with the tcR R package. Repertoire sharing was quantified using the overlap coefficient calculated on TCRB nucleotide sequences. Out-of-frame TCRB sequences from naive cells were analyzed as a proxy for the pre-selection repertoire. Not all clones reach the TCRdb copy of this immuneACCESS table, which keeps in-frame sequences only. Checked studies attribute under half of the gap to unresolved V genes and leave the rest unexplained. V, J and clone size are taken as reported in that table, and D and trimming were inferred from the DNA itself. Present in this sample are 300,000 to 450,000 clones, about 20% of which were seen just once. The top ten hold 0.035% to 0.05% of the sample.

The entry originates in a study of beta chain features in type 1 diabetes (dated by TCRdb to about 2018). About the study as a whole: No differences in mean age, gender distribution, total cell number or subset yield were found between patients and healthy donors. A total of approximately 110,000,000 sorted cells were examined across all samples, and a strong correlation was observed between cell number per subset and RNA yield. In the study, TCRB repertoires of sorted circulating CD4+ T cell subsets from recently diagnosed type 1 diabetes patients were compared with those of matched healthy donors. Naive and central memory subsets were obtained from all 30 or so donors, but regulatory and stem cell-like memory subsets were isolated from only 8 patients and about eight healthy donors.

The germline V gene yields SQVTM for CDR1 and ANQGSEA for CDR2. Including the terminal cysteine and phenylalanine, the CDR3 comprises 17 residues. Only the CDR3 portion is preserved as DNA: 51 bases, with reading frame beginning at the first base. Relative to germline, V is missing 6 bases and J is missing 4 bases, with 11 bases of the junction outside any gene match. Each donor gave one peripheral blood draw, around 100 mL on average, collected into heparinised tubes. Naive, central memory, regulatory and stem cell-like memory CD4+ T cells were sorted on a BD FACSAria II using a panel including CD45RO, CCR7, CD25, CD127, CD95 and CD27. Every sorted population had a purity above 95%. PBMCs were isolated immediately by Lymphoprep density gradient centrifugation and stained directly without culture. So that batch effects would be minimized, each experiment stained and sorted samples in pairs, pairing one healthy donor with one patient.

Points the paper makes about the study in general: A moderate but significant shortening of TCRB CDR3 length was observed in type 1 diabetes patients in all four CD4+ subsets. The naive, central memory and regulatory TCRB repertoires appeared to resemble one another more closely among patients than among healthy donors. HLA sub-analyses involved small numbers of individuals, so any influence of HLA type on TCRB rearrangement remained unresolved. Because cDNA was sequenced instead of genomic DNA, highly expressing activated cells could be over-represented, though the groups showed no difference in activation or CD3 levels. Shorter templates might be favored by PCR, yet because patient and control samples were amplified and corrected together, any such skew would affect both groups equally. At VDJ recombination sites, type 1 diabetes patients had fewer insertions and more deleted nucleotides, which implies abnormalities in thymic rearrangement.

Source material: naive CD4+ T cells from blood. The cell subset or site label corresponds to: true naive CD4+ T cells. The sequence joins TRBV29-1 to TRBJ2-5; 16 junctional bases match TRBD2. This TCR derives from a woman under 30 in good health. The nucleotides read TGCAGCGTCGCTGGGACTAGCGGGGGGGAGGCCGCAGAGACCCAGTACTTC. Its protein reads: CSVAGTSGGEAAETQYF.